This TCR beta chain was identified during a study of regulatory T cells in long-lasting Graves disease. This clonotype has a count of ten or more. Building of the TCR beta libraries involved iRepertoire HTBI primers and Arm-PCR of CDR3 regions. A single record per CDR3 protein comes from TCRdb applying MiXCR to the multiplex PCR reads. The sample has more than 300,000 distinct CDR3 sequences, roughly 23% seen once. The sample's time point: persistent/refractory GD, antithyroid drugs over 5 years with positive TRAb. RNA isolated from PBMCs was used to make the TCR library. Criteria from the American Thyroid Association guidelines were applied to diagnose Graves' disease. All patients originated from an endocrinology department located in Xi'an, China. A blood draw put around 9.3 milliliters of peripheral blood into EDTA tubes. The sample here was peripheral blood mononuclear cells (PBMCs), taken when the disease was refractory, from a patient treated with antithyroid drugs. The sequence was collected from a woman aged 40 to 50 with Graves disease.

The CDR3 is CATSSPVLAYEQYF. In DNA form, the CDR3 reads TGTGCCACCAGCAGTCCTGTCCTCGCCTACGAGCAGTACTTC. The chain uses TRBV15 and TRBJ2-7; D gene ambiguous. CDR1 is LNHNV and CDR2 is YYDKDF in the germline V gene (reference sequence). The germline V and J ends were trimmed by 3 bases and 2 bases, with 11 bases remaining between them. The CDR3 has 14 residues.